The T cell receptor beta chain under discussion was sequenced for a study of T cells in Graves' hyperthyroidism and ophthalmopathy. This CDR3 has 16 amino acids. V dropped 0 bases and J dropped 0; count of bases not matched to a gene: 5. Germline loops: CDR1 LGHDT, CDR2 YNNKEL (reference sequence). RNA transcripts yielded amplified TCR beta CDR3 regions. During a first-round RT-PCR of the TCR CDR3, the HTBI primer set was used. MiXCR, run by TCRdb on the multiplex PCR reads, gives a single entry per CDR3 protein. There are about 260,000 distinct CDR3 sequences in the sample; roughly 22% occur only once, and 50% to 75% lies in the top ten. Only a few counts were recorded for this clonotype.

The specimen sequenced was blood. The chain has TRBV3-1 and TRBJ2-7; 7 bases are a match to TRBD2. The clonotype was recovered from a man younger than 45 with Graves' ophthalmopathy. This CDR3 is CASSQDPSGTSYEQYF. DNA for the CDR3: TGTGCCAGCAGCCAAGATCCGAGCGGGACCTCCTACGAGCAGTACTTC.